The 8 T cell receptor beta chains reported below all come from one sample, sequenced in a study of blood T cell repertoires in COVID-19. TCRdb's table, derived via immunoSEQ multiplex PCR, lists solely in-frame clones and lacks some. The sample yields 250,000 to 400,000 clones, 87% seen once. The material sequenced was PBMCs or T cells enriched from blood (not recorded which). The receptors shown here come from a woman aged 30 to 39 who had recovered from COVID-19.

This chain links TRBV7-9 with TRBJ2-5; tentatively, D is TRBD2 (5 bases). The CDR3 has 15 amino acids. CDR1 and CDR2 from the germline V gene are SEHNR and FQNEAQ (reference sequence). Between the trimmed V and J ends, which lost 1 base and 1 base, there was a span of 10 bases. CDR3 loop: CASSLDGISQETQYF. DNA for the CDR3: TGTGCCAGCAGCTTAGACGGGATTAGCCAAGAGACCCAGTACTTC. Together with reference TRBV7-9 and TRBJ2-5, the CDR3 gives the full variable domain: DTGVSQNPRHKITKRGQNVTFRCDPISEHNRLYWYRQTLGQGPEFLTYFQNEAQLEKSRLLSDRFSAERPKGSFSTLEIQRTEQGDSAMYLCASSLDGISQETQYFGPGTRLLVL.

The chain joins TRBV27 to TRBJ2-5; D ambiguous. V lost 3 bases and J lost 7, with 12 bases in between. The germline V gene has CDR1 MNHEY and CDR2 SMNVEV (reference sequence). The CDR3 is 13 residues long. Here the CDR3 DNA reads TGTGCCAGCAGTTTGGCGAGCCGAGGGACCCAGTACTTC. Translation gives CASSLASRGTQYF.

The chain recombines TRBV4-2 with TRBJ2-7, with 9 bases aligning to TRBD2. This CDR3 has 15 residues. CDR1 and CDR2 from the germline V gene are LGHNA and YNFKEQ. V shed 1 base and J 0 bases; nucleotides not matched to a gene: 1. The CDR3 DNA is TGTGCCAGCAGCCAAGGGCGGGGGGGCTCCTACGAGCAGTACTTC. It encodes CASSQGRGGSYEQYF.

CDR3 DNA sequence: TGTGCCAGCAGCTTAGGTAGGCTAGCGGGGAACTACGAGGAGCAGTACTTC. It specifies CASSLGRLAGNYEEQYF. The chain recombines TRBV7-2 with TRBJ2-7; 9 nucleotides match TRBD2. In germline, CDR1 is SGHTA, CDR2 FQGNSA. V was clipped by 1 base and J by 7 bases; unmatched bases: 14. The CDR3 is 17 residues long.

This chain joins TRBV28 and TRBJ1-4; 9 nucleotides agree with TRBD1. Trimming at V came to 8 bases and at J to 7 bases, leaving 11 bases not matched to a gene. The germline CDR1 and CDR2 sequences are MDHEN and SYDVKM. This CDR3 is 15 amino acids long. This chain's CDR3 is CASGSTGTGREKLFF. The CDR3 DNA follows: TGTGCCAGCGGGAGCACCGGGACAGGGCGTGAAAAACTGTTTTTT.

This chain joins TRBV5-6 and TRBJ1-4, with D possibly TRBD1 on 6 matching bases. The CDR3 runs to 15 residues. Trimming took off 0 bases at V and 8 bases at J, with 14 bases between the two ends. CDR1 and CDR2 (germline): SGHDT, YYEEEE. DNA of the CDR3: TGTGCCAGCAGCTTGGGATTCAGGACAGTCGAAAAACTGTTTTTT. Amino acid sequence: CASSLGFRTVEKLFF.

The genes are TRBV30 and TRBJ2-6; a weak D match, TRBD1 (6 bases). This CDR3 is 16 amino acids long. CDR1 is GTSNPN and CDR2 is SVGIG in the germline V gene (reference sequence). With 4 bases removed from V and 1 base from J, the gap between germline ends came to 14 bases. CDR3 in amino acids: CAWNRVAASGANVLTF. The DNA for the CDR3 is TGTGCCTGGAACAGGGTGGCCGCGTCTGGGGCCAACGTCCTGACTTTC.

This chain uses TRBV9 with TRBJ2-1; 9 bases agree with TRBD1. Trimming at V came to 3 bases and at J to 4 bases, leaving 5 bases not matched to a gene. The germline V gene has CDR1 SGDLS and CDR2 YYNGEE. This CDR3 has 15 amino acids. CDR3 coding DNA: TGTGCCAGCAGCGAACAACAGGGGGCTTACAATGAGCAGTTCTTC. Translating it yields CASSEQQGAYNEQFF.